This T cell receptor beta chain was identified during a study of cytomegalovirus exposure and HLA in healthy donors. Primers: 60 Vbeta forward and 13 Jbeta reverse. Per the original methods: Later analysis identified 65 million to 80 million unique TCR beta chains, roughly 11 million shared. Produced via immunoSEQ multiplex PCR; TCRdb's table is partial and in-frame only. Clone size and V and J calls were adopted from that table, with D and trimming inferred from the DNA. Here the sample spans roughly 110,000 clones, about 70% being singletons. CDR3 length: 17 amino acids. J was trimmed by 4 bases and V by 3 bases; bases with no gene match: 12. CDR1 and CDR2 (germline): LNHDA, SQIVND (reference sequence). Healthy bone marrow donors made up the donor group.

The V and J genes are TRBV19 and TRBJ2-5; the match to TRBD1 covers 9 bases. Sequencing input: PBMCs. This clonotype was sampled from a young man in good health and CMV-seropositive. The CDR3, as DNA: TGTGCCAGTAGTATCTACCCTAGGGGACAGGGTGGAGAGACCCAGTACTTC. This translates into CASSIYPRGQGGETQYF.